This T cell receptor (beta chain) is from a study of blood T cells in healthy people across ages. General study findings and limits: Naive CD4+ cells and diversity were both higher in long-lived donors than in aged donors.

Germline V lookup: CDR1 SGHRS, CDR2 YFSETQ. V was pared by 3 bases and J by 12 bases, with 10 bases between. The CDR3 has 11 residues. This clonotype was counted a few times. The antigen is unknown. For the second PCR, which ran for roughly 7 to 11 cycles, a sample-barcoded 5' primer and a J-beta primer mix were used. Each sample provided no less than 2.5 million CDR3-containing paired-end reads. TCRdb re-analysed the 5' RACE reads in MiXCR, keeping a single row per CDR3 protein. The repertoire holds roughly 1,800,000 distinct CDR3 sequences, with around half as singletons. Whenever a sample was processed, at least 6.5 million PBMCs were isolated. Each sample provided at least 6 micrograms of extracted total RNA.

This TCR came from a woman in her forties in good health. The chain recombines TRBV5-1 with TRBJ2-1, with D possibly TRBD1 on 5 matching bases. Sequenced material: blood. The CDR3 coding sequence is TGCGCCAGCAGCTCTCAGGGCCTGCAGTTCTTC. Its translation: CASSSQGLQFF.